This entry features one TCR beta chain sequence. Preparation of the TCRbeta library used unique molecular identifiers. TCRdb re-called the PCR reads with MiXCR, one entry per CDR3 protein. The sample records about 980,000 distinct CDR3 sequences, 25% to 35% being singletons. With 7 bases removed from V and 7 bases from J, the gap between germline ends came to 14 bases. The length of the CDR3 is 13 residues. The V gene's germline CDR1 is MDHEN and CDR2 SYDVKM. This entry comes from a study of T-cell reconstitution after alpha-beta-depleted transplantation in children. Sample: PBMCs, mostly from graft donor cells, taken 360 days after TCRalphabeta/CD19-depleted stem cell transplant. This clonotype originated in a boy under two years old who had a stem cell transplant for SCID, so the T cells may come from the graft donor. This chain connects TRBV28 to TRBJ1-5, with D hard to call. The CDR3 loop is CASTGRLRQPQHF. As DNA, the CDR3 is TGTGCCAGCACCGGAAGACTTCGACAGCCCCAGCATTTT.